This record concerns one T cell receptor (beta chain) sequence. Antigen: not known. Other DNA sequences in this specimen translate into the identical CDR3. These data belong to a study of OX40 agonist ivuxolimab in advanced cancers. Broader study findings: Blood T cells, both CD4+ and CD8+, expanded clonally by week 6 at 0.1 to 3.0 mg/kg.

The method was immunoSEQ multiplex PCR; TCRdb's version includes in-frame clones alone and lacks a portion of them. This sample has more than 65,000 clones, with around 89% found just once. Trimming at V came to 0 bases and at J to 5 bases, leaving 6 bases not matched to a gene. Germline loops: CDR1 SGDLS, CDR2 YYNGEE. This CDR3 region has 15 residues. The chain couples TRBV9 to TRBJ2-7; 9 nucleotides agree with TRBD1. The input for sequencing was CD4+ or CD8+ T cells sorted from blood, taken in a trial of the OX40 agonist ivuxolimab. This receptor was identified in an adult with an advanced solid tumor such as melanoma, head and neck, liver or kidney cancer. The CDR3 reads CASSVGGTGSHEQYF. The CDR3 DNA is TGTGCCAGCAGCGTAGGGGGGACAGGGAGCCACGAGCAGTACTTC.